This TCR beta chain was sequenced in a study of identical twins. TCRdb reprocessed the 5' RACE reads via MiXCR and lists one record per CDR3 protein. The sample lists hundreds of thousands of distinct CDR3 sequences, approximately 6.1% occurring once. V lost 7 bases and J lost 4; bases outside the gene matches: 11. The CDR3 runs to 15 residues. Germline values: CDR1 MNHEY, CDR2 SVGEGT. In this sample, this clonotype turned up a few times. This clonotype originated in a man between 18 and 35 years old in good health. The sequenced sample was naive T cells sorted from blood. The genes are TRBV6-2 or TRBV6-3 and TRBJ2-5; 8 bases map to TRBD1. The DNA of the CDR3 is TGTGCCAGCACCTTGCAAGCAGGGGGCGGAGAGACCCAGTACTTC. This codes for CASTLQAGGGETQYF.